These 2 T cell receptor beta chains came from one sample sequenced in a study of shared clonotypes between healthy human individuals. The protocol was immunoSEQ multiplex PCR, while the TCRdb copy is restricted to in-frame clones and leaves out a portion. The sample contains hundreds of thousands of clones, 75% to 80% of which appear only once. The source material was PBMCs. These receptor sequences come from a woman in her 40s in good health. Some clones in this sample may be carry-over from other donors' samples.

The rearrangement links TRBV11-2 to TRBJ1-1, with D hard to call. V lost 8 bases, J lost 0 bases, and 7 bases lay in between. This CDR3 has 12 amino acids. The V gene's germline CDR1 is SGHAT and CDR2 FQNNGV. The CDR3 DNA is TGTGCCAGCGCCGGGGTGAACACTGAAGCTTTCTTT. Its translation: CASAGVNTEAFF.

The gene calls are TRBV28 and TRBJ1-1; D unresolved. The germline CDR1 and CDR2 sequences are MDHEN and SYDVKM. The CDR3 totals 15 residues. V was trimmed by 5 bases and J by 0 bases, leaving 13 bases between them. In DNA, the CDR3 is TGTGCCAGCAGTCCACCACGAGCGATGAACACTGAAGCTTTCTTT. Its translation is CASSPPRAMNTEAFF.